This T cell receptor beta chain stems from a study of patients and donors after allogeneic stem cell transplantation. MiXCR, run by TCRdb on the RT-PCR reads, gives a single entry per CDR3 protein. The table records 800,000 to 1,000,000 distinct CDR3 sequences, about a sixth of them present only once. This clonotype came up many times. CDR3 size: 14 residues. V shed 5 bases, J shed 4 bases, and the junction held 5 bases outside the gene matches. Germline lookup yields CDR1 MRHNA and CDR2 SNTAGT. The TCR was taken from a human donor who was either an allogeneic HSCT recipient or a stem cell or donor lymphocyte infusion donor (not recorded which). It is not recorded whose cells these are; they may come from a transplant donor. Sequencing was done on a sample of blood, either unsorted or a sorted T cell fraction (not recorded which). V gene TRBV6-4 combines with J gene TRBJ2-3, with 8 positions matching TRBD2. The chain's CDR3 is CASSLGLGADTQYF. The DNA of the CDR3 is TGTGCCAGCAGTTTGGGACTAGGGGCAGATACGCAGTATTTT.